This TCR beta chain was observed in a study of cytomegalovirus exposure and HLA in healthy donors listed by TCRdb under 2017. Regarding the study in general: The 670 or so repertoires of the first cohort and the approximately 110 validation repertoires were produced on the same platform, according to a later analysis. The study was designed to test whether signatures of past pathogen exposure could be identified by cataloging public T cell receptors. The study combined high-throughput TCR immunosequencing, statistical association of individual TCRs with disease status, and machine learning to predict cytomegalovirus infection status. A separate validation cohort of roughly 120 different subjects was used in addition to the approximately 700-subject first cohort.

With regard to this clone: It has no known antigen specificity. Per-base quality was not reported, and no clone a single base away is much larger than it.

The CDR1 and CDR2 encoded by the germline V gene are MGHRA and YSYEKL. The V and J ends are trimmed by 0 bases and 5 bases, leaving 19 bases between them. Spanning cysteine to phenylalanine, the CDR3 consists of 18 amino acids. Only the CDR3 part of the read is kept: 54 bases, read in frame from the first base. Findings and caveats that apply to the study as a whole: A later analysis found that TCRs clustered in the first cohort also tended to co-occur in the 120 or so validation repertoires, with approximately 95% of cluster scores above 0. Across donors, most TCR sequences were observed very rarely, whereas some public TCRs were present in many individuals. The authors suggested that the approach could potentially be generalized to other disease states and immunological phenotypes. In both the original and validation cohorts, the classifier was reported to diagnose cytomegalovirus status with high specificity and sensitivity. A later analysis lacked HLA typing for the validation cohort, so it scored co-occurrence in that cohort across all 120 repertoires. The study gave a list of some 150 TCR beta chains associated with cytomegalovirus. A few of the identified cytomegalovirus-associated TCR beta chains were confirmed in vitro to be specific for cytomegalovirus antigens.

Libraries came from the immunoSEQ multiplex PCR assay. The original methods were these. A statistical classification framework was developed to diagnose cytomegalovirus status using the catalog of TCR beta chain sequences. TCRdb obtained this table from immuneACCESS and retained in-frame rearrangements with V and J assigned. These tables miss some clones; where compared with another copy, unresolved V genes account for less than half of the shortfall, and the remainder is unexplained. D and trimming come from the DNA, and the V and J calls and clone size come from that table. This sample lists some 80,000 clones; approximately 96% were detected once. About 1.3% of the sample lies in the top ten. Separate from the approximately 690-subject first cohort, the validation cohort of roughly 110 subjects was the group to which the donors belonged.

Sequenced sample: PBMCs. The receptor was derived from a young woman in good health and CMV-seronegative. This receptor chain uses TRBV4-1 and TRBJ1-4; a tentative D match to TRBD1 spans 6 bases. This receptor has the CDR3 CASSQEGPYEGTNEKLFF. The sequence in DNA is TGCGCCAGCAGCCAAGAAGGCCCCTACGAGGGGACAAATGAAAAACTGTTTTTT.